This T cell receptor beta chain originates from a study of cytomegalovirus exposure and HLA in healthy donors. Overall study findings and caveats: In a later analysis, compared with equally common non-associated chains, HLA-associated beta chains were more expanded. The authors later found most CMV-associated TCR beta chains appeared HLA-restricted. TCR beta chains numbering under 200 were designated cytomegalovirus-associated.

The PCR contained 60 Vbeta and 13 Jbeta primers. Sequencing used immunoSEQ multiplex PCR; TCRdb keeps in-frame clones, though not all of them. Found here are around 92,000 clones, 65% to 75% of them singletons; the top ten hold approximately 3.2%. To note about this clone: Its specificity is unknown.

Germline V gives CDR1 GTSNPN, CDR2 SVGIG (reference sequence). CDR3 length: 11 residues. V lost 0 bases and J 8 bases, leaving 7 bases between the germline ends. This TCR was sampled from a female donor in good health and CMV-seropositive. What was sequenced was PBMCs. This chain links TRBV30 with TRBJ1-2; no firm D call. The CDR3 here is CAWSVREGYTF. CDR3 DNA sequence: TGTGCCTGGAGTGTGAGGGAGGGCTACACCTTC.